The T cell receptor beta chain described here comes from a study of blood T cell repertoires in COVID-19. CDR1 and CDR2 from the germline V gene are LNHDA and SQIVND (reference sequence). CDR3 length: 13 amino acids. The ends were cut back, 5 bases at V and 7 bases at J, with 12 bases in the middle. In the source study's methods: The assay estimated nucleated cells by amplifying reference gene primers. Produced via immunoSEQ multiplex PCR; TCRdb's table is partial and in-frame only. Clonal size and the V and J genes are those of that table, whereas D and trimming came from the DNA. Among around 220,000 clones listed, around 90% were seen once. Study members were between about 18 and 95 years old and lived in 20 to 30 US regions. Participants reported their clinical history, and cohort assignment relied on those reports.

The source is a woman aged 25 to 39 with acute COVID-19. The chain is built from TRBV19 and TRBJ1-5; TRBD1 might be the D (5 bases). Sequenced sample: PBMCs or T cells enriched from blood (not recorded which). CDR3 nucleotide sequence: TGTGCCAGTAGTCATCCAGGGATCCAGCCCCAGCATTTT. Protein product: CASSHPGIQPQHF.